This T cell receptor (beta chain) was recovered during a study of blood T cells in healthy people across ages. Through a sample-barcoded 5' primer and a J-beta primer mix, a second PCR was run for about 6 to 11 cycles. TCRdb reprocessed the 5' RACE reads via MiXCR and lists one record per CDR3 protein. The table records over 600,000 distinct CDR3 sequences, over 40% of them present only once. The length of the CDR3 is 17 residues. V trimming: 0 bases; J trimming: 8 bases; junction bases outside the gene matches: 8. The germline gives CDR1 LGHDT, CDR2 YNNKEL (reference sequence). This clonotype was observed a handful of times. Every donor gave ten milliliters of peripheral blood.

The chain carries TRBV3-1 and TRBJ2-1, with TRBD2 identical over 12 bases. This receptor was taken from a man at least 80 years old in good health. The specimen was blood. CDR3 loop: CASSQDLLAGGGHEQFF. The CDR3 nucleotides are TGTGCCAGCAGCCAAGATCTACTAGCGGGAGGAGGACATGAGCAGTTCTTC.